The 14 T cell receptor beta chains in this list originate from one sample, sequenced in a study of blood T cell repertoires in COVID-19. Assay used: immunoSEQ multiplex PCR; TCRdb lists only in-frame clones, some missing. The data contain 150,000 or so clones, approximately 86% of them singletons. Material: peripheral blood. The receptors shown here come from a woman aged 40 to 50 with COVID-19, enrolled during active disease.

The gene calls are TRBV25-1 and TRBJ1-2; D might be TRBD1 (5 bases). In germline, CDR1 is MGHDK, CDR2 SYGVNS. There are 12 residues in the CDR3. With 7 bases removed from V and 4 bases from J, the gap between germline ends came to 10 bases. This chain's CDR3 is CASNRDSYGYTF. CDR3 DNA sequence: TGTGCCAGCAACCGAGACAGCTATGGCTACACCTTC.

The CDR3 coding sequence is TGTGCCACCGCGGGACTAGCGGGGGCTACAGGGTCCGGGGCCAACGTCCTGACTTTC. This gives the protein CATAGLAGATGSGANVLTF. The rearrangement links TRBV2 to TRBJ2-6; 14 positions agree with TRBD2. The CDR3 loop spans 19 amino acids. Germline CDR1 is SNHLY and CDR2 is FYNNEI. Losses at the gene ends were 10 bases for V and 4 bases for J; bases not matched to a gene: 15.

The chain is built from TRBV3-1 (or the pseudogene TRBV3-2) and TRBJ2-3; tentative D call: TRBD2 (5 bases). The germline V and J ends were trimmed by 1 base and 0 bases, with 11 bases remaining between them. The CDR3 extends over 16 amino acids. Looked up from germline, CDR1 is LGHDT and CDR2 is YNNKEL (reference sequence). The CDR3 region has the DNA TGTGCCAGCAGCCAAGGTTCGCGGAGGAGCACAGATACGCAGTATTTT. Translating it yields CASSQGSRRSTDTQYF.

The chain uses TRBV4-2 and TRBJ2-1; TRBD1 aligns across 11 bases. The germline V gene encodes CDR1 LGHNA and CDR2 YNFKEQ. J was trimmed by 6 bases and V by 4 bases; bases with no gene match: 8. The CDR3 has 16 amino acids. The CDR3 loop is CASSRSGDRGSNEQFF. CDR3 nucleotides: TGTGCCAGCAGCCGCAGCGGGGACAGGGGGTCCAATGAGCAGTTCTTC.

The J gene is TRBJ1-3, the V gene TRBV6-1; no clear D gene. Trimming removed 0 bases at V and 0 bases at J, with 9 bases between. Germline V gene lookup returns CDR1 MNHNS and CDR2 SASEGT. The CDR3 runs 16 residues. CDR3 DNA sequence: TGTGCCAGCAGTGAAGCGAACAGATACTCTGGAAACACCATATATTTT. As protein: CASSEANRYSGNTIYF.

V usage is TRBV20-1 and J usage is TRBJ2-7; D is undetermined. Between the trimmed V and J ends, which lost 3 bases and 0 bases, there was a span of 9 bases. Germline V gene sequence: CDR1 DFQATT, CDR2 SNEGSKA (reference sequence). The CDR3 has 13 amino acids. DNA for the CDR3: TGCAGTGCTAGTGTGCACAGCTCCTACGAGCAGTACTTC. Amino acid sequence: CSASVHSSYEQYF.

This chain connects TRBV7-3 to TRBJ2-5; unclear D gene. The V end was cut by 5 bases, the J end by 4 bases, with 17 bases between. The CDR3 loop spans 15 amino acids. The germline V gene encodes CDR1 SGHTA and CDR2 FQGTGA. The CDR3 reads CASSARPGNVETQYF. The DNA of the CDR3 is TGTGCCAGCAGCGCCCGTCCGGGTAATGTAGAGACCCAGTACTTC. Variable domain in full (rest from reference TRBV7-3 and TRBJ2-5): GAGVSQTPSNKVTEKGKYVELRCDPISGHTALYWYRQSLGQGPEFLIYFQGTGAADDSGLPNDRFFAVRPEGSVSTLKIQRTERGDSAVYLCASSARPGNVETQYFGPGTRLLVL.

The rearrangement joins TRBV7-2 to TRBJ1-2, with TRBD1 identical over 7 bases. The CDR3 covers 15 residues. Germline lookup yields CDR1 SGHTA and CDR2 FQGNSA. Trimming removed 1 base from V and 4 bases from J; junction bases left unmatched: 6. The CDR3 coding sequence is TGTGCCAGCAGCTTAGGAGGCGGGACAGCCTATGGCTACACCTTC. The encoded protein is CASSLGGGTAYGYTF.

The chain carries TRBV10-2 and TRBJ2-3; 10 bases are a match to TRBD2. V lost 8 bases, J lost 4 bases, and 3 bases stayed unmatched. Germline values: CDR1 WSHSY, CDR2 SAAADI. The CDR3 is made up of 13 amino acids. CDR3 sequence reads: CASGSGGPDTQYF. CDR3 nucleotides: TGCGCCAGCGGTAGCGGGGGGCCAGATACGCAGTATTTT.

The rearrangement links TRBV28 to TRBJ2-2; TRBD2 is a possible D gene (6 bases). The CDR3 sequence is 16 residues long. Germline-derived CDR1 and CDR2 are MDHEN and SYDVKM. Trimming took 4 bases from V and 9 from J, leaving 21 bases between them. The CDR3 DNA reads as TGTGCCAGCAGTTCACCGCTAGCGTCGGGTAAAAGGGAGCTGTTTTTT. Protein sequence: CASSSPLASGKRELFF. The full variable domain, with the rest looked up from reference TRBV28 and TRBJ2-2, is DVKVTQSSRYLVKRTGEKVFLECVQDMDHENMFWYRQDPGLGLRLIYFSYDVKMKEKGDIPEGYSVSREKKERFSLILESASTNQTSMYLCASSSPLASGKRELFFGEGSRLTVL.

V and J are TRBV30 and TRBJ1-2, with 7 bases lining up with TRBD1. This CDR3 spans 12 amino acids. Losses at the gene ends were 6 bases for V and 2 bases for J; bases not matched to a gene: 3. CDR1 GTSNPN and CDR2 SVGIG come from the germline V gene (reference sequence). The CDR3 region has the DNA TGTGCCTGCCTGACAGGGAACTATGGCTACACCTTC. Its protein product is CACLTGNYGYTF. The whole variable domain, remainder taken from reference TRBV30 and TRBJ1-2, is SQTIHQWPATLVQPVGSPLSLECTVEGTSNPNLYWYRQAAGRGLQLLFYSVGIGQISSEVPQNLSASRPQDRQFILSSKKLLLSDSGFYLCACLTGNYGYTFGSGTRLTVV.

This sequence joins TRBV7-2 and TRBJ1-5, with D unresolved. The CDR3 has 12 residues. The V and J ends lost 6 bases and 4 bases respectively, with 7 bases between them. Per germline, CDR1 SGHTA and CDR2 FQGNSA. CDR3 loop: CASSFVNQPQHF. The CDR3, as DNA: TGTGCCAGCAGTTTTGTAAATCAGCCCCAGCATTTT.

The gene calls are TRBV4-1 and TRBJ2-2, with TRBD2 as a possible D gene (6 bases). CDR1 is MGHRA and CDR2 is YSYEKL in the germline V gene. The V gene lost 2 bases and the J gene lost 4 bases, with 17 bases spanning the gap. The CDR3 extends over 17 amino acids. The CDR3 nucleotides read TGCGCCAGCAGCCAACTGTTCGGAGGGATTGTCACCGGGGAGCTGTTTTTT. It translates to CASSQLFGGIVTGELFF.

This clone was picked up a small number of times. This rearrangement joins TRBV28 to TRBJ2-2, with D hard to call. V was pared by 2 bases and J by 4 bases, with 8 bases between. Looked up from germline, CDR1 is MDHEN and CDR2 is SYDVKM. CDR3 length: 14 amino acids. CDR3 amino acids: CASSLAVGTGELFF. The CDR3 DNA sequence: TGTGCCAGCAGTTTAGCGGTGGGCACCGGGGAGCTGTTTTTT.